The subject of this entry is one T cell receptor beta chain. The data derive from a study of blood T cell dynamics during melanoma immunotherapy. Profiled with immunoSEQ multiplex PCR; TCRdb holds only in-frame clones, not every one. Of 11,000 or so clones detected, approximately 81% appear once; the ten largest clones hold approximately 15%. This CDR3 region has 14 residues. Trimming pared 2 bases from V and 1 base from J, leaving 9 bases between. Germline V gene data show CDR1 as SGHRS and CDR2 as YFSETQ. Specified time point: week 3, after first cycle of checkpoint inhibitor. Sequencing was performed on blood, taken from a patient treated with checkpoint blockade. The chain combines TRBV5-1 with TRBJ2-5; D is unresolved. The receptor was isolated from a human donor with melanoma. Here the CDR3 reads CASSFQGSQETQYF. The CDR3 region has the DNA TGCGCCAGCAGCTTCCAAGGATCCCAAGAGACCCAGTACTTC.